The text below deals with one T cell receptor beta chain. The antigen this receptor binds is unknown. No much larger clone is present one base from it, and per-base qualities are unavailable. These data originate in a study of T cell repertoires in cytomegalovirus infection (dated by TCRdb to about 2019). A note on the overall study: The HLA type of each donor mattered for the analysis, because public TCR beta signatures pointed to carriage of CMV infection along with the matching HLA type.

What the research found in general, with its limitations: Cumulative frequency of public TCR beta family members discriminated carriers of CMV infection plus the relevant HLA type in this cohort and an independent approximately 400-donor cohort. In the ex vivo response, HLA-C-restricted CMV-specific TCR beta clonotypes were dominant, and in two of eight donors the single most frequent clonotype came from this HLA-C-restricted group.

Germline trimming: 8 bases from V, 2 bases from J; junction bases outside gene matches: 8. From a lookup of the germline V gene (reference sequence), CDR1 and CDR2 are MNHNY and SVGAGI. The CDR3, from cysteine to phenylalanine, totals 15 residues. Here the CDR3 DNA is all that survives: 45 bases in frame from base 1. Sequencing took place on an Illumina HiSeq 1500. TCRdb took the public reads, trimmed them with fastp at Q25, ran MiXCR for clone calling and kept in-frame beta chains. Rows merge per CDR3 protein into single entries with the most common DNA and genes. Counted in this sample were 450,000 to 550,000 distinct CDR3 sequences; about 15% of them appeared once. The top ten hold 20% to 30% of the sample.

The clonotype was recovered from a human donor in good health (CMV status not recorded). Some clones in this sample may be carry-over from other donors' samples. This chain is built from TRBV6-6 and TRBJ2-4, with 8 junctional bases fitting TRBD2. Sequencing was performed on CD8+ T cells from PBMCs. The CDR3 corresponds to CASGRGGRPKNIQYF. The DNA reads TGTGCCAGCGGGCGGGGCGGGAGGCCCAAAAACATTCAGTACTTC.